The T cell receptor beta chain under discussion was sequenced for a study of T cell clones after liver transplantation. Study-wide background: Pre-transplant mixed lymphocyte reactions yielded third-party-reactive TCRbeta sequences as comparators for graft-donor-reactive sequences.

Overall study results and limits: Migration into the graft, not deletion, may explain lost graft donor-reactive T cells.

Comment on this clone: As yet, its antigen is unknown.

Assay: immunoSEQ multiplex PCR; the TCRdb copy retains only in-frame clones and omits some. The data hold tens of thousands of clones, with 85% to 90% observed a single time. This CDR3 has 11 amino acids. Looked up from germline, CDR1 is DFQATT and CDR2 is SNEGSKA (reference sequence). The V gene is TRBV20-1, the J gene TRBJ1-1; D not certain. Material: CD4+ T cells from blood, obtained 24 months after liver transplant. This sequence originates from a human patient who received a liver transplant. The T cells may partly be graft donor cells. The CDR3 DNA follows: TGCAGCCGACTCCGGAACACTGAAGCTTTCTTT. It translates to CSRLRNTEAFF.